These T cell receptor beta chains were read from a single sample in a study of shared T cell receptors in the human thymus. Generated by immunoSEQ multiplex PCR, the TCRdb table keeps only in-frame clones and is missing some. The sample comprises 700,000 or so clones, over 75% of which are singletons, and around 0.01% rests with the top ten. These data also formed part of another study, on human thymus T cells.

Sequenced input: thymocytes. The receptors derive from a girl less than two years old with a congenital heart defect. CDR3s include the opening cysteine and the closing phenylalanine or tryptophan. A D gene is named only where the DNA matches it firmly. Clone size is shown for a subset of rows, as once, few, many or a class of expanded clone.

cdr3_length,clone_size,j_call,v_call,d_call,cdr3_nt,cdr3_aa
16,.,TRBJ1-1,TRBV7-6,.,TGTGCCAGCAGCTTAGGGGGGCTCGGGGCGAACACTGAAGCTTTCTTT,CASSLGGLGANTEAFF
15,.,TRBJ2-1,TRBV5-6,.,TGTGCCAGCAGCTTTTGTGATCGGAGCGACAATGAGCAGTTCTTC,CASSFCDRSDNEQFF
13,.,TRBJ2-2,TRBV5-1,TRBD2,TGCGCCAGCAGTTGGCGGGGGATCGGGGAGCTGTTTTTT,CASSWRGIGELFF
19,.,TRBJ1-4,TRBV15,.,TGTGCCACCAGCAGAGAATGGGGGCTTAGGTGGCTTACTAATGAAAAACTGTTTTTT,CATSREWGLRWLTNEKLFF
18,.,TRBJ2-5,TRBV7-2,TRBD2,TGTGCCAGCAGCTTAGATAAGGGCCCGCGGGGGGGTGAAGAGACCCAGTACTTC,CASSLDKGPRGGEETQYF
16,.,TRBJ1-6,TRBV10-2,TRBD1,TGCGCCAGCAGACAGGGGATCCCTGGCCATAATTCACCCCTCCACTTT,CASRQGIPGHNSPLHF
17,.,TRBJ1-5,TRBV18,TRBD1,TGTGCCAGCTCACGACACAACAGGGGTAGATTCAATCAGCCCCAGCATTTT,CASSRHNRGRFNQPQHF
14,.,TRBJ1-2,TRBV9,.,TGTGCCAGCAGCGTAGTGGGCAGGGCCGGTGGCTACACCTTC,CASSVVGRAGGYTF
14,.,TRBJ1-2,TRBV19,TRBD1,TGTGCCAGTAGTATGAGAACAGGGGTTACTGGCTACACCTTC,CASSMRTGVTGYTF
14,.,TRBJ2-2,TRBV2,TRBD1,TGTGCCAGCACGAGCAGGGGGCTCACCGGGGAGCTGTTTTTT,CASTSRGLTGELFF
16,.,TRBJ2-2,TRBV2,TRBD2,TGTGCCAGCAATCCGGCGGGGGGAGTTTATACCGGGGAGCTGTTTTTT,CASNPAGGVYTGELFF
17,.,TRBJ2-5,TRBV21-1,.,TGTGCCAGCAGCAAACGGAGCGGGACTAGCGGGGTCGAGACCCAGTACTTC,CASSKRSGTSGVETQYF
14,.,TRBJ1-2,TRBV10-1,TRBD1,TGCGCCAACACCTCGACATGGGACAGGGGCGGCTACACCTTC,CANTSTWDRGGYTF
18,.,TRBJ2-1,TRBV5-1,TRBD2,TGCGCCAGCAGCTGCGGGGGGGCCTTTGGTCCTTACTACAATGAGCAGTTCTTC,CASSCGGAFGPYYNEQFF
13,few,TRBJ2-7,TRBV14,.,TGTGCCAGCAGCCAAGTTCGGGTGGACGAGCAGTACTTC,CASSQVRVDEQYF
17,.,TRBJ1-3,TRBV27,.,TGTGCCAGCAGTCAAACCCCCAGGGGACCCTCTGGAAACACCATATATTTT,CASSQTPRGPSGNTIYF
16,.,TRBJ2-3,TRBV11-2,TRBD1,TGTGCCAGCAGCTTCAGGGGGATACCTAGCACAGATACGCAGTATTTT,CASSFRGIPSTDTQYF
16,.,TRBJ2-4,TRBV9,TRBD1,TGTGCCAGCAGCGTAGCCTTCGGGACAGGGACCTCCATTCAGTACTTC,CASSVAFGTGTSIQYF
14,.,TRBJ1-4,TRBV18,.,TGTGCCAGCTCACCAAGACAGGAGAATGAAAAACTGTTTTTT,CASSPRQENEKLFF
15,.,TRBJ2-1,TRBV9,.,TGTGCCAGCAGCATTCAGGGGAGCTCCTACAATGAGCAGTTCTTC,CASSIQGSSYNEQFF
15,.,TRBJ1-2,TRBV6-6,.,TGTGCCAGCAGTTATTTCTTAATGGAGGGTTATGGCTACACCTTC,CASSYFLMEGYGYTF
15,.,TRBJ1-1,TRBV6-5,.,TGTGCCAGCAGTAGACCGGGACAATGGAACACTGAAGCTTTCTTT,CASSRPGQWNTEAFF
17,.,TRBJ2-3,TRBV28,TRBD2,TGTGCCAGCAGTTTCGAGTGGCGGCGGGGGAGCACAGATACGCAGTATTTT,CASSFEWRRGSTDTQYF
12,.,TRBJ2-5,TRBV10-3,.,TGTGCCACGCGGACACCGGCGGAGACCCAGTACTTC,CATRTPAETQYF
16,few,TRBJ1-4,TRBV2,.,TGTGCCAGCAGCTATCCATTAGGGGTTGATAATGAAAAACTGTTTTTT,CASSYPLGVDNEKLFF
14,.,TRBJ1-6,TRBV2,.,TGTGCCAGCCTGCAGGTAATGGGTAATTCACCCCTCCACTTT,CASLQVMGNSPLHF
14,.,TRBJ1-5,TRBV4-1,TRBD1,TGCGCCAGCAGCCAAAGGACAGGGTTTCAGCCCCAGCATTTT,CASSQRTGFQPQHF
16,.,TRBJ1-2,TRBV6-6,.,TGTGCCAGCAGTTACTCGCCGCACCAACTCCTCTATGGCTACACCTTC,CASSYSPHQLLYGYTF